Listed below are T cell receptor beta chains from one sample, sequenced in a study of blood T cell repertoires in COVID-19. Profiling relied on immunoSEQ multiplex PCR, and the TCRdb table lists in-frame clones only, not all of them. Counted here are roughly 150,000 clones, 82% occurring once; the ten biggest clones make up approximately 14%. The sample was peripheral blood. All receptors derive from a human donor with acute or convalescent COVID-19. The donor label of this sample is uncertain. CDR3s include the opening cysteine and the closing phenylalanine or tryptophan. The D gene is left open where the match is weak. Only part of the rows carry a size: once, few, many, or a class if the clone is expanded.

V	D	size	J	CDR3	DNA
TRBV7-9	-	-	TRBJ1-2	CASSPTGYGYTF	TGTGCCAGCAGCCCTACGGGATATGGCTACACCTTC
TRBV30	TRBD1	-	TRBJ2-2	CAWRPDRVPTGELFF	TGTGCCTGGAGACCAGACAGGGTCCCCACCGGGGAGCTGTTTTTT
TRBV25-1	TRBD1	-	TRBJ2-5	CASSGAGGKETQYF	TGTGCCAGCAGTGGGGCAGGGGGTAAAGAAACCCAGTACTTC
TRBV3-1/TRBV3-2	TRBD1	-	TRBJ1-1	CASSLRQGAGGTEAFF	TGTGCCAGCAGCCTCCGACAGGGGGCTGGGGGCACTGAAGCTTTCTTT
TRBV6-5	-	few	TRBJ2-7	CASTQAYEQYF	TGTGCCAGCACACAGGCCTACGAGCAGTACTTC
TRBV12-3/TRBV12-4	-	-	TRBJ2-5	CASRHRNQETQYF	TGTGCCAGCAGGCACAGAAACCAAGAGACCCAGTACTTC
TRBV30	-	-	TRBJ2-7	CAWSEPSWSSYEQYF	TGTGCCTGGAGTGAACCTAGCTGGAGCTCCTACGAGCAGTACTTC
TRBV5-1	-	once	TRBJ1-5	CASSLEGQGNQPQHF	TGCGCCAGCAGCTTGGAGGGCCAGGGTAATCAGCCCCAGCATTTT
TRBV4-1	TRBD1	-	TRBJ2-3	CASSQGDRDTDTQYF	TGCGCCAGCAGCCAAGGGGACAGGGACACAGATACGCAGTATTTT
TRBV29-1	-	-	TRBJ1-2	CSVDPGGWGTNYGYTF	TGCAGCGTTGACCCGGGGGGCTGGGGTACTAACTATGGCTACACCTTC
TRBV7-2	TRBD2	once	TRBJ2-4	CASSSRTSGGEGIQYF	TGTGCCAGCAGCTCCCGGACTAGCGGGGGAGAGGGCATTCAGTACTTC
TRBV30	-	-	TRBJ1-1	CAWSVVLGNTEAFF	TGTGCCTGGAGTGTTGTTCTAGGGAACACTGAAGCTTTCTTT
TRBV4-1	-	-	TRBJ1-2	CASSQDPHANYGYTF	TGCGCCAGCAGCCAAGATCCCCATGCTAACTATGGCTACACCTTC
TRBV5-1	-	-	TRBJ2-3	CASSVNPGLTSTDTQYF	TGCGCCAGCAGCGTAAACCCGGGACTGACTAGCACAGATACGCAGTATTTT
TRBV4-3	-	-	TRBJ1-2	CASSQVSGNYGYTF	TGCGCCAGCAGCCAAGTAAGCGGGAACTATGGCTACACCTTC
TRBV7-6	TRBD2	-	TRBJ2-4	CASSSTPTSGGAVAKNIQYF	TGTGCCAGCAGCTCAACACCGACTAGCGGGGGGGCCGTTGCCAAAAACATTCAGTACTTC
TRBV9	-	-	TRBJ2-3	CASSPRLADTQYF	TGTGCCAGCAGCCCACGACTAGCAGATACGCAGTATTTT
TRBV2	TRBD1	-	TRBJ1-3	CARPGQESNTIYF	TGTGCCAGACCGGGACAGGAATCCAACACCATATATTTT
TRBV2	TRBD1	-	TRBJ1-2	CASREDRLSDYTF	TGTGCCAGCAGGGAGGACAGGTTATCTGACTACACCTTC
TRBV5-6	-	once	TRBJ1-2	CASSQEVTNYGYTF	TGTGCCAGCAGCCAGGAGGTCACTAACTATGGCTACACCTTC
TRBV5-6	TRBD1	-	TRBJ1-1	CASSSDTLTGGTEAFF	TGTGCCAGCAGCTCCGATACTTTGACAGGGGGTACTGAAGCTTTCTTT
TRBV7-3	TRBD2	once	TRBJ2-3	CASSLTRPSGPDTQYF	TGTGCCAGCAGCTTAACGCGGCCTAGCGGGCCAGATACGCAGTATTTT
TRBV4-2	TRBD1	-	TRBJ2-3	CASSPRQGTSTDTQYF	TGTGCCAGCAGCCCCCGACAGGGGACTAGCACAGATACGCAGTATTTT
TRBV7-8	TRBD1	-	TRBJ1-2	CASSPLQGAVEYGYTF	TGTGCCAGCAGCCCCCTCCAGGGGGCGGTGGAATATGGCTACACCTTC
TRBV7-2	TRBD1	-	TRBJ1-2	CASSSRPPFGQGDNYGYTF	TGTGCCAGCAGCTCCCGCCCTCCCTTCGGACAGGGGGATAACTATGGCTACACCTTC
TRBV4-1	-	-	TRBJ2-7	CASSLRTTSYEQYF	TGCGCCAGCAGCCTGAGGACAACCAGCTACGAGCAGTACTTC
TRBV5-1	-	-	TRBJ1-1	CASSPFGQPEAFF	TGCGCCAGCAGCCCCTTCGGACAGCCCGAAGCTTTCTTT
TRBV10-3	-	few	TRBJ1-2	CATDGGYGYTF	TGTGCCACGGACGGGGGCTATGGCTACACCTTC
TRBV5-1	TRBD1	-	TRBJ1-5	CASREGGYSNQPQHF	TGCGCCAGCAGGGAAGGGGGCTATAGCAATCAGCCCCAGCATTTT
TRBV10-1	-	-	TRBJ2-4	CASIPDLRRAKNIQYF	TGCGCCAGCATTCCCGACCTAAGGCGGGCCAAAAACATTCAGTACTTC
TRBV3-1/TRBV3-2	-	-	TRBJ2-3	CASSQGAALSTDTQYF	TGTGCCAGCAGCCAAGGGGCCGCACTGAGCACAGATACGCAGTATTTT
TRBV5-1	-	-	TRBJ1-1	CASSLGVRQGGEAFF	TGCGCCAGCAGCTTGGGAGTGAGGCAGGGTGGTGAAGCTTTCTTT
TRBV5-6	TRBD1	-	TRBJ2-4	CASSTPGQGPKNIQYF	TGTGCCAGCAGCACCCCGGGACAGGGGCCCAAAAACATTCAGTACTTC
TRBV11-2	TRBD1	-	TRBJ2-1	CASSPPGTGFKFF	TGTGCCAGCAGCCCCCCCGGGACAGGGTTTAAGTTCTTC
TRBV12-5	-	-	TRBJ1-5	CASGAGDGGNQPQHF	TGTGCTAGTGGTGCGGGGGACGGAGGCAATCAGCCCCAGCATTTT
TRBV7-2	TRBD2	few	TRBJ2-3	CASSSTSGWGTQYF	TGTGCCAGCAGCTCGACTAGCGGTTGGGGTACGCAGTATTTT
TRBV5-8	-	-	TRBJ2-3	CASSLTRDTQYF	TGTGCCAGCAGCCTTACTAGGGATACGCAGTATTTT
TRBV2	-	-	TRBJ2-7	CASSGSRGEQYF	TGTGCCAGCAGTGGGAGTCGTGGGGAGCAGTACTTC
TRBV12-2	-	-	TRBJ2-2	CASRLARTGSTGELFF	TGTGCAAGTCGCTTAGCCAGGACAGGTAGCACCGGGGAGCTGTTTTTT
TRBV5-1	-	-	TRBJ1-3	CASSLNAEIFGNTIYF	TGCGCCAGCAGCTTGAATGCCGAGATCTTTGGAAACACCATATATTTT
TRBV3-1/TRBV3-2	TRBD2	-	TRBJ2-5	CASSQGQRGARETQYF	TGTGCCAGCAGCCAAGGGCAGCGGGGGGCCCGGGAGACCCAGTACTTC
TRBV7-9	TRBD2	-	TRBJ2-5	CASSFGRLAGDQETQYF	TGTGCCAGCAGCTTTGGGCGTCTAGCGGGGGACCAAGAGACCCAGTACTTC